These 12 T cell receptor beta chains were sequenced from one sample in a study of CD8 T cells in Susac syndrome. An input of roughly 0.45 to 1 ug of RNA was subjected to reverse transcription using random hexamers. Via MiXCR, TCRdb re-called the immunoSEQ multiplex PCR reads, giving one row per CDR3 protein. The sample contains 150,000 or so distinct CDR3 sequences, 94% of which appear only once. Sequencing used CD4+ T cells from PBMCs. The receptors stem from a human donor with multiple sclerosis.

This clonotype was recorded only once. V and J are TRBV29-1 and TRBJ2-5, with TRBD1 identical over 10 bases. The germline V gene has CDR1 SQVTM and CDR2 ANQGSEA. CDR3 length: 15 residues. The CDR3 is CSAARDRGGQETQYF. The CDR3 nucleotides read TGCAGTGCTGCCCGGGACAGGGGAGGCCAAGAGACCCAGTACTTC.

The CDR3 loop reads CSASTTERGSTDTQYF. CDR3 nucleotides: TGCAGTGCTAGCACGACGGAGCGCGGATCCACAGATACGCAGTATTTT. The V call is TRBV20-1, the J call TRBJ2-3; D is uncertain. CDR1 DFQATT and CDR2 SNEGSKA come from the germline V gene (reference sequence). The V end was cut by 3 bases, the J end by 2 bases, with 18 bases between. This CDR3 contains 16 residues.

J is TRBJ2-1 and V is TRBV3-1; 10 positions agree with TRBD2. Per germline, CDR1 LGHDT and CDR2 YNNKEL (reference sequence). V lost 0 bases and J lost 6; bases outside the gene matches: 8. The CDR3 is made up of 17 amino acids. This CDR3 reads CASSQDRLAGVGNEQFF. CDR3 sequence (DNA): TGTGCCAGCAGCCAAGATAGGCTAGCGGGAGTGGGCAATGAGCAGTTCTTC.

This chain uses TRBV5-1 with TRBJ1-1; no firm D call. CDR1 is SGHRS, CDR2 YFSETQ, per germline. This CDR3 has 16 residues. V was pared by 2 bases and J by 1 base, with 15 bases between. The CDR3 loop reads CASSLGMIVENTEAFF. The CDR3 nucleotides read TGCGCCAGCAGCTTAGGTATGATAGTAGAGAACACTGAAGCTTTCTTT.

The chain employs TRBV28 and TRBJ1-2; D not certain. Germline V gene lookup returns CDR1 MDHEN and CDR2 SYDVKM. The CDR3 is made up of 11 amino acids. V was trimmed by 3 bases and J by 8 bases, leaving 7 bases between them. This CDR3 reads CASSLYTGYTF. Written as DNA, the CDR3 is TGTGCCAGCAGTTTGTATACAGGCTACACCTTC.

The chain links TRBV3-1 to TRBJ2-1; D uncertain. The CDR3 is 14 residues long. V was shortened by 1 base and J by 0 bases, with 4 bases between the two germline ends. Germline CDR1 is LGHDT and CDR2 is YNNKEL (reference sequence). CDR3: CASSQGSSYNEQFF. The CDR3 nucleotides are TGTGCCAGCAGCCAAGGAAGCTCCTACAATGAGCAGTTCTTC.

The rearrangement uses TRBV29-1 and TRBJ2-7; 8 bases agree with TRBD2. Trimming at V came to 6 bases and at J to 7 bases, leaving 17 bases not matched to a gene. CDR1 and CDR2 (germline): SQVTM, ANQGSEA. The CDR3 runs 15 residues. The CDR3 reads CSVVPRLARGGEQYF. In DNA form, the CDR3 reads TGCAGCGTGGTCCCCCGACTCGCTCGGGGGGGTGAGCAGTACTTC.

V usage is TRBV20-1 and J usage is TRBJ2-7; TRBD2 matches at 12 bases. The CDR3 length is 15 residues. V lost 0 bases to trimming and J lost 4 bases; unmatched junction nucleotides: 4. Per germline, CDR1 DFQATT and CDR2 SNEGSKA (reference sequence). For the CDR3, the DNA is TGCAGTGCTAGAGACAACCTAGCGGGGGGGTACGAGCAGTACTTC. Its protein product is CSARDNLAGGYEQYF.

The chain combines TRBV6-1 with TRBJ2-3; D perhaps matches TRBD2 (5 bases). The CDR3 has 17 residues. Trimming cost V 5 bases and J 6 bases, with 24 bases left between them. Per the germline V gene, CDR1 is MNHNS and CDR2 is SASEGT. CDR3 coding DNA: TGTGCCAGCAGTCCCCTTACTTGGCCCGGGGATTCGGATACGCAGTATTTT. Translated: CASSPLTWPGDSDTQYF.

The chain carries TRBV30 and TRBJ1-5, with no clear D. There are 13 residues in the CDR3. Trimming stripped 3 bases from V and 6 bases from J, with 12 bases between. Looked up from germline, CDR1 is GTSNPN and CDR2 is SVGIG (reference sequence). DNA of the CDR3: TGTGCCTGGAGCCAATTAGAGCTTCAGCCCCAGCATTTT. This encodes CAWSQLELQPQHF.

This chain connects TRBV7-9 to TRBJ1-2; D is unresolved. V was clipped by 6 bases and J by 8 bases, with 13 bases between them. The germline gives CDR1 SEHNR, CDR2 FQNEAQ (reference sequence). This CDR3 has 12 amino acids. CDR3 residues: CASSGRAIGYTF. The CDR3 bases are TGTGCCAGCAGTGGACGAGCGATAGGCTACACCTTC.

The V call is TRBV20-1, the J call TRBJ2-5; TRBD1 is a possible D gene (6 bases). The germline V and J ends were trimmed by 6 bases and 1 base, with 12 bases remaining between them. CDR1 and CDR2 (germline): DFQATT, SNEGSKA (reference sequence). The CDR3 totals 13 residues. CDR3 in DNA: TGCAGTGCAGCCCGGGACACCCAAGAGACCCAGTACTTC. Translation: CSAARDTQETQYF.